These 9 T cell receptor beta chains share one sample of origin, sequenced in a study of Graves' ophthalmopathy and Graves' hyperthyroidism (dated by TCRdb to the late 2010s). Sequenced on an Illumina HiSeq 2000. For repertoire sequencing, TCR beta CDR3 regions were amplified from RNA transcripts. The first round of RT-PCR was done with HTBI primers and the Qiagen OneStep RT-PCR kit, and was followed by a second round of multiplex PCR, then size selection and purification. TCRdb itself trimmed the public reads at Q25 with fastp, ran MiXCR and retained productive beta chains. Rows matching on CDR3 protein sequence are summarized as one entry with the most common DNA and genes. Counted in this sample were over a million distinct CDR3 sequences; approximately 35% of them appeared once. The ten top clones hold around 10% of the sample. Sequencing was done on a sample of peripheral blood or thyroid tissue (not recorded which). These receptor sequences come from an adult man with Graves' hyperthyroidism.

This clonotype was detected only a few times. This chain uses TRBV15 with TRBJ2-5; maybe TRBD1 (6 bases). The CDR3 is 12 residues long. The germline V and J ends were trimmed by 7 bases and 5 bases, with 11 bases remaining between them. The germline CDR1 and CDR2 sequences are LNHNV and YYDKDF (reference sequence). CDR3: CATTTGWETQYF. In DNA, the CDR3 is TGTGCCACCACCACAGGGTGGGAGACCCAGTACTTC.

This clonotype appeared a few times. The CDR3 protein is CASSLSGLAGVPEQYF. The CDR3, as DNA: TGTGCCAGCAGTTTATCGGGACTAGCGGGAGTGCCCGAGCAGTACTTC. The chain is built from TRBV27 and TRBJ2-7, with 14 bases aligning to TRBD2. Germline CDR1 reads MNHEY; CDR2 reads SMNVEV (reference sequence). This CDR3 is built from 16 residues. The junction had 4 bases not matched to a gene; V was cut back by 0 bases and J by 6 bases.

This clonotype was seen repeatedly, ten times or more. CDR3 region: CASSQDGDGKPQHF. The CDR3 DNA is TGCGCCAGCAGCCAAGATGGGGACGGTAAGCCCCAGCATTTT. The J gene is TRBJ1-5, the V gene TRBV4-1, with D perhaps TRBD1 (5 bases). Per the germline V gene, CDR1 is MGHRA and CDR2 is YSYEKL. Trimming removed 0 bases at V and 8 bases at J, with 11 bases between. CDR3 size: 14 residues.

This clonotype was seen many times. The chain employs TRBV12-3 or TRBV12-4 and TRBJ2-5; 7 bases line up with TRBD1. The CDR3 is made up of 13 amino acids. Trimming at V came to 6 bases and at J to 4 bases, leaving 5 bases not matched to a gene. The CDR3 bases are TGTGCCAGCAGGCGGAACAGGGGAGAGACCCAGTACTTC. Translated, it gives CASRRNRGETQYF.

There are many counts of this clonotype. This chain uses TRBV11-2 with TRBJ1-4; D might be TRBD1 (6 bases). The CDR3 consists of 15 residues. V lost 0 bases and J lost 7, with 12 bases in between. The germline V gene encodes CDR1 SGHAT and CDR2 FQNNGV. CDR3 nucleotides: TGTGCCAGCAGCTTAGACACAGGGCGTCGTGAAAAACTGTTTTTT. Translated: CASSLDTGRREKLFF.

The rearrangement joins TRBV15 to TRBJ1-6, with 10 bases aligning to TRBD1. This CDR3 has 14 amino acids. Germline V gene data show CDR1 as LNHNV and CDR2 as YYDKDF (reference sequence). Unmatched junction bases numbered 6, after V lost 8 bases and J lost 8 bases. In nucleotides, the CDR3 is TGTGCCACCGCGGGGACAGGGGCAGATTCACCCCTCCACTTT. Translation gives CATAGTGADSPLHF.

This clonotype came up many times. This chain uses TRBV7-2 with TRBJ2-6, with D possibly TRBD2 on 7 matching bases. Trimming left V 5 bases short and J 2 bases short, with 10 bases between. CDR3 size: 15 residues. From germline, CDR1 is SGHTA and CDR2 FQGNSA. The CDR3 loop is CASSEGGPGANVLTF. The CDR3 nucleotides read TGTGCCAGCAGCGAGGGGGGGCCTGGGGCCAACGTCCTGACTTTC. Based on the CDR3 plus reference TRBV7-2 and TRBJ2-6, the full variable domain is GAGVSQSPSNKVTEKGKDVELRCDPISGHTALYWYRQSLGQGLEFLIYFQGNSAPDKSGLPSDRFSAERTGGSVSTLTIQRTQQEDSAVYLCASSEGGPGANVLTFGAGSRLTVL.

V gene TRBV7-8 combines with J gene TRBJ1-1; TRBD1 agrees at 11 bases. V shed 9 bases and J 1 base; nucleotides not matched to a gene: 13. Germline V lookup: CDR1 SGHVS, CDR2 FQNEAQ. CDR3 length: 17 residues. CDR3 sequence (DNA): TGTGCCAGTAGCCCCCGGACAGGGGGCATGAGGAACACTGAAGCTTTCTTT. It is translated as CASSPRTGGMRNTEAFF.

A note on this clonotype: Its ends do not fully match the called genes, so a read error is possible. This chain uses TRBV4-3 with TRBJ2-2; D is unresolved. The length of the CDR3 is 15 residues. Germline lookup yields CDR1 LGHNA and CDR2 YSLEER. The CDR3 DNA reads as TGCGCCAGCAGGCAAGACTCGACGGGCACGGGGGAGCTGTTTTTT. This sequence encodes CASRQDSTGTGELFF.